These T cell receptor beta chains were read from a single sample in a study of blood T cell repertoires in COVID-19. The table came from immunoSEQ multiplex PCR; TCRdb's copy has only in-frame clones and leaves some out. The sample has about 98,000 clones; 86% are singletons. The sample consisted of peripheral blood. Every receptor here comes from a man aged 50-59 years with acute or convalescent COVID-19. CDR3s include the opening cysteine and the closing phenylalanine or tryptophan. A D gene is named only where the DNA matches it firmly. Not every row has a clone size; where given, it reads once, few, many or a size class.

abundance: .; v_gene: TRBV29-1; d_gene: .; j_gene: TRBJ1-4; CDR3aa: CSVLGTSNEKLFF; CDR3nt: TGCAGCGTTCTCGGGACTTCGAATGAAAAACTGTTTTTT
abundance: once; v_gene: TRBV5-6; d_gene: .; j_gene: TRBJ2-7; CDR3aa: CASSLEPIYEQYF; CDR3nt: TGTGCCAGCAGCTTGGAGCCCATCTACGAGCAGTACTTC
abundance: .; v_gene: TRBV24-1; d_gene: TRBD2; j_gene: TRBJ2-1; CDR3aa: CATSDLGLASYNEQFF; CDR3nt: TGTGCCACCAGTGATTTGGGACTAGCGTCTTACAATGAGCAGTTCTTC
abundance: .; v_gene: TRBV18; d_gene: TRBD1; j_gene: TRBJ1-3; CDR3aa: CASSPTGDGNTIYF; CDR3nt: TGTGCCAGCTCACCGACAGGGGACGGAAACACCATATATTTT
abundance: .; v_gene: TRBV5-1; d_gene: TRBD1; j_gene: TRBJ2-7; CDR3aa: CASSEPGQGRYEQYF; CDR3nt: TGCGCCAGCAGCGAGCCGGGACAGGGGAGGTACGAGCAGTACTTC
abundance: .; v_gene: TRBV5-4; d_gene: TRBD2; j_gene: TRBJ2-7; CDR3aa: CASSHGLAREQYF; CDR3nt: TGTGCCAGCAGCCACGGACTAGCGCGGGAGCAGTACTTC
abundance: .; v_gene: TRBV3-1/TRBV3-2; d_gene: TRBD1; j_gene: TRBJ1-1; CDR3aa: CASSQDWARGLNTEAFF; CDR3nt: TGTGCCAGCAGCCAAGATTGGGCCAGGGGGCTGAACACTGAAGCTTTCTTT
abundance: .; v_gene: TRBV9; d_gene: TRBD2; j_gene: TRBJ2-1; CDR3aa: CASSVSFGTSANEQFF; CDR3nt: TGTGCCAGCAGCGTATCCTTTGGGACTAGCGCAAATGAGCAGTTCTTC
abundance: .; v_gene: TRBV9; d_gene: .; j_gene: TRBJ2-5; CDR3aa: CASSRLPRAPQETQYF; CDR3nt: TGTGCCAGCAGCCGACTACCCCGCGCCCCTCAAGAGACCCAATACTTC
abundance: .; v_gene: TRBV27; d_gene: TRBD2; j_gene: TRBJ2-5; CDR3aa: CASSLAAITAGGEETQYF; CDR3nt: TGTGCCAGCAGTTTGGCCGCCATAACAGCGGGAGGCGAAGAGACCCAGTACTTC
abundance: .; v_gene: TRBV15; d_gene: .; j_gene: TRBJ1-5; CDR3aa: CATSSDGGRSNQPQHF; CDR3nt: TGTGCCACCAGCAGCGACGGTGGGAGGAGCAATCAGCCCCAGCATTTT
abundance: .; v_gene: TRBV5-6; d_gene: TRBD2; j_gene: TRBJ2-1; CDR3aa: CASSWGLAGGSNEQFF; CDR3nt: TGTGCCAGCAGCTGGGGACTAGCGGGAGGGAGCAATGAGCAGTTCTTC
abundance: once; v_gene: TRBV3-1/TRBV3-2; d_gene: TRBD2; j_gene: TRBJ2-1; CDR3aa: CASSQAPSGINEQFF; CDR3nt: TGTGCCAGCAGCCAAGCGCCTAGCGGGATTAATGAGCAGTTCTTC
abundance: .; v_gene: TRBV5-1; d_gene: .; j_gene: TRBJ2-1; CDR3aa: CASSLVAGSGEQFF; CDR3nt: TGCGCCAGCAGCTTGGTGGCAGGGTCTGGCGAGCAGTTCTTC
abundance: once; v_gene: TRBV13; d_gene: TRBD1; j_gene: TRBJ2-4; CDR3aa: CASSFTGVAKNIQYF; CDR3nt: TGTGCCAGCAGCTTTACAGGGGTAGCCAAAAACATTCAGTACTTC
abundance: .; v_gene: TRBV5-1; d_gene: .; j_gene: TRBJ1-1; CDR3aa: CASSLETSEAFF; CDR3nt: TGCGCCAGCAGCTTGGAGACTAGTGAAGCTTTCTTT
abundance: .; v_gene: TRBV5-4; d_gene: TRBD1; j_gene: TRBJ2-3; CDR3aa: CASSRGAQGAVDTQYF; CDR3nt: TGTGCCAGCAGCCGGGGGGCACAGGGGGCGGTAGATACGCAGTATTTT
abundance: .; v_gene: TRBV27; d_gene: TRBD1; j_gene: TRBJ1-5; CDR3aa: CASSPQGVNQPQHF; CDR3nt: TGTGCCAGCAGTCCCCAGGGGGTTAATCAGCCCCAGCATTTT
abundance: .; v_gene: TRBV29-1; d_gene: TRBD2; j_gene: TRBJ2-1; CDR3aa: CSVEDLMGGRAYNEQFF; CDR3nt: TGCAGCGTTGAAGATCTTATGGGCGGGAGGGCCTACAATGAGCAGTTCTTC
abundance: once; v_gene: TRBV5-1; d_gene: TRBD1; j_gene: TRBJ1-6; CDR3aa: CASSFRDSAFDSPLHF; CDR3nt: TGCGCCAGCAGCTTCCGGGACAGCGCCTTTGATTCACCCCTCCACTTT
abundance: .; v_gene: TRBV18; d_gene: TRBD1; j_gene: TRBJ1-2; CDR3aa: CASSPRQGDYGYTF; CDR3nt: TGTGCCAGCTCACCGAGACAGGGAGACTATGGCTACACCTTC
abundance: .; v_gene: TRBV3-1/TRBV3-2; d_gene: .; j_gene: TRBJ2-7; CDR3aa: CASSRDSRSYEQYF; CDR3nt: TGTGCCAGCAGCCGGGACTCCAGGTCCTACGAGCAGTACTTC
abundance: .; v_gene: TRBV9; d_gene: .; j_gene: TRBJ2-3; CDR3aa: CASSVGSSSVASTDTQYF; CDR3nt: TGTGCCAGCAGCGTAGGCTCCTCTAGCGTAGCTAGCACAGATACGCAGTATTTT
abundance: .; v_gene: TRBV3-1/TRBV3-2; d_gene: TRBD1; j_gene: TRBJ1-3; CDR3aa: CASTRGQGLSGNTIYF; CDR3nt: TGTGCCAGCACGCGGGGACAGGGTTTATCTGGAAACACCATATATTTT
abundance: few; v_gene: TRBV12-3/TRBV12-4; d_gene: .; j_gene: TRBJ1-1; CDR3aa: CASSFGTEAFF; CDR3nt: TGTGCCAGCAGTTTCGGCACTGAAGCTTTCTTT
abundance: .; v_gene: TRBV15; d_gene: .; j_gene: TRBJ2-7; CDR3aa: CATSRRRGSGEYF; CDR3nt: TGTGCCACCAGCAGACGCAGAGGATCGGGGGAGTACTTC
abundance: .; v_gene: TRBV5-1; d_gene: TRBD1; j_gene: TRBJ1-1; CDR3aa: CASSNRQGRESEAFF; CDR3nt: TGCGCCAGCAGCAACCGACAGGGGCGCGAGTCTGAAGCTTTCTTT
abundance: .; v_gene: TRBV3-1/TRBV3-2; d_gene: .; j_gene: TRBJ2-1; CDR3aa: CASSQDARVPYNEQFF; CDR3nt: TGTGCCAGCAGCCAAGATGCCAGGGTCCCTTACAATGAGCAGTTCTTC
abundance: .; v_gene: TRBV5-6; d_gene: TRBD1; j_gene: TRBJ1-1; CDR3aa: CASSLGQASNTEAFF; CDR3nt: TGTGCCAGCAGCCTCGGACAGGCTTCTAACACTGAAGCTTTCTTT
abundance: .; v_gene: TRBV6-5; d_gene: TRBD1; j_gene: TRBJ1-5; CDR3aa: CASRTGQGVRQPQHF; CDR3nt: TGTGCCAGCAGGACGGGACAGGGGGTTCGACAGCCCCAGCATTTT
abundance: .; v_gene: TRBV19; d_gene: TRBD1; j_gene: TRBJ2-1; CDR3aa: CATRDREMQFF; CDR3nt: TGTGCCACCAGGGACAGGGAGATGCAGTTCTTC
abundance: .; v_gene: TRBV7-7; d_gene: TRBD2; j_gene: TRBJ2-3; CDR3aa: CASSSSAGDTDTQYF; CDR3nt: TGTGCTAGCAGCTCTTCAGCGGGGGACACAGATACGCAGTATTTT
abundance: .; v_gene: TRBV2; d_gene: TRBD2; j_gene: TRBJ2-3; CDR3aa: CASSGGRLAGRDTQYF; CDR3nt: TGTGCCAGCAGTGGGGGCAGACTAGCGGGGCGGGATACGCAGTATTTT
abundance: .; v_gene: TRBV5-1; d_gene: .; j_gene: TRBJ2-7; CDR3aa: CASSYAGTEAGEQYF; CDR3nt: TGCGCCAGCAGCTACGCAGGGACGGAAGCGGGCGAGCAGTACTTC
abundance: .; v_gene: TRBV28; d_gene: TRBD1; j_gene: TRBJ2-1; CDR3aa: CASRPGQGSTYNEQFF; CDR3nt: TGTGCCAGCAGACCGGGACAGGGGTCAACCTACAATGAGCAGTTCTTC
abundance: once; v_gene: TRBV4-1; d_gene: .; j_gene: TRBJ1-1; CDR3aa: CASSPPPQSLNTEAFF; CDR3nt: TGCGCCAGCAGCCCCCCCCCACAGTCCCTGAACACTGAAGCTTTCTTT
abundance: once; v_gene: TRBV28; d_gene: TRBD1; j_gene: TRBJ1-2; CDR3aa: CASSWGDRDYGYTF; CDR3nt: TGTGCCAGCAGTTGGGGGGACAGGGACTATGGCTACACCTTC
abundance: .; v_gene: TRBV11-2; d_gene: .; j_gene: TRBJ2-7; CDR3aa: CASSLPQGSEQYF; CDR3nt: TGTGCCAGCAGCTTACCCCAGGGGAGCGAGCAGTACTTC
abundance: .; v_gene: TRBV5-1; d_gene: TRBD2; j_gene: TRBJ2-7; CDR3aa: CASSLTSGRYEQYF; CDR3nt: TGCGCCAGCAGCTTGACTAGCGGGAGGTACGAGCAGTACTTC
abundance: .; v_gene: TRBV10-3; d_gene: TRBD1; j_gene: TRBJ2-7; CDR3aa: CAISESRQGSYEQYF; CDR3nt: TGTGCCATCAGTGAGTCGAGACAGGGTTCCTACGAGCAGTACTTC
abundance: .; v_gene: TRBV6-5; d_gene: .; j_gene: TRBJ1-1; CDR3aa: CATKTGPSRNTEAFF; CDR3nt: TGTGCCACCAAAACAGGGCCCAGCAGGAACACTGAAGCTTTCTTT
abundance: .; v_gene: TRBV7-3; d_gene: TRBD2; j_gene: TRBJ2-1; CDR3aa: CASSLGEGRSNEQFF; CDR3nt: TGTGCCAGCAGCTTGGGGGAGGGCCGTTCCAATGAGCAGTTCTTC
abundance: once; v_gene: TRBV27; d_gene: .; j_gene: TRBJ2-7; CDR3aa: CASSRAAGASYEQYF; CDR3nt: TGTGCCAGCAGCAGAGCCGCAGGCGCGTCCTACGAGCAGTACTTC
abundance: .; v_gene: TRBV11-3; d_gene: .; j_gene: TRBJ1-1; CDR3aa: CASSLVGAGTEAFF; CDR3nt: TGTGCCAGCAGCTTAGTTGGTGCCGGCACTGAAGCTTTCTTT
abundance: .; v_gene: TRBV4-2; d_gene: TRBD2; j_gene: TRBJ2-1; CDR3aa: CASSQEGTSGTYNEQFF; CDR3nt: TGTGCCAGCAGCCAAGAGGGTACTAGCGGAACCTACAATGAGCAGTTCTTC
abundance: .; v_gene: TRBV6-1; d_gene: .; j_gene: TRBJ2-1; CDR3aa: CASSENPTGRVGNEQFF; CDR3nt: TGTGCCAGCAGCGAAAATCCTACAGGGAGGGTGGGCAATGAGCAGTTCTTC
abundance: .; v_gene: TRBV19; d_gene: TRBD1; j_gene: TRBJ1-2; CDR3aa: CASSIPGQALYGYTF; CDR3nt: TGTGCCAGTAGTATCCCGGGACAGGCCCTATATGGCTACACCTTC
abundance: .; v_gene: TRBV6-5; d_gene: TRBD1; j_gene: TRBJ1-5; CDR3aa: CASSPGTGRNQPQHF; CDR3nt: TGTGCCAGCAGTCCCGGGACAGGGAGGAATCAGCCCCAGCATTTT